The present T cell receptor beta chain was sequenced within a study of graft-versus-host responses after intestinal transplantation. As for the study in general: Recipients received multivisceral, liver-intestinal, or isolated intestinal transplants. Every transplant recipient was induced with anti-thymocyte globulin, then maintained on tacrolimus and steroids for about 3 years.

Remarks on this clone: Its antigen is still unknown.

Method: immunoSEQ multiplex PCR; TCRdb's copy keeps in-frame clones and lacks some. The data hold roughly 56,000 clones, with about 90% observed a single time. Study findings and constraints: There were GvH clones found in recipient marrow, and some of them appeared first in ileum or blood. Some patients had graft-donor T cell macrochimerism, and their allografts showed high graft-versus-host to host-versus-graft clonal ratios.

V was trimmed by 10 bases and J by 1 base, leaving 10 bases between them. Germline CDR1 reads SEHNR; CDR2 reads FQNEAQ (reference sequence). The CDR3 is 12 amino acids. This clonotype was sampled from a human patient who received an intestinal transplant, so some T cells may come from the graft donor. The rearrangement uses TRBV7-9 and TRBJ1-1; D perhaps matches TRBD1 (6 bases). Material: PBMCs, obtained around 120 days after intestinal transplantation. The CDR3 loop is CAIRQANTEAFF. CDR3 in DNA: TGTGCCATCAGACAGGCGAACACTGAAGCTTTCTTT.